This T cell receptor (beta chain) was sequenced during a study of T cell responses to AZD1222 COVID-19 vaccine. Broader study findings: Females outnumbered males among donors, who were mostly white British; clonal diversity was possibly underestimated. Two AZD1222 administrations were followed by greater Spike-specific TCR breadth and depth.

This CDR3 comprises 14 residues. The V gene end was trimmed by 6 bases and the J gene end by 6 bases; junction bases not matched to a gene: 4. Germline assignment: CDR1 SGHTA and CDR2 FQGNSA. About this clone: No antigen is known for it.

Measured with immunoSEQ multiplex PCR; TCRdb has only the in-frame clones, and not every one. This table holds roughly 120,000 clones, 88% found once. This chain links TRBV7-2 with TRBJ2-3, with 12 bases identical to TRBD1. This TCR derives from an adult in good health. The sequencing here drew on peripheral blood, taken on day 0 of MenACWY control vaccination. CDR3 residues: CASSGTGGVDTQYF. The DNA of the CDR3 is TGTGCCAGCAGTGGGACAGGGGGCGTGGATACGCAGTATTTT.